The 17 T cell receptor beta chains below were found in one sample sequenced in a study of blood T cells in healthy people across ages. For the second PCR, which ran for about 6 to 11 cycles, a sample-barcoded 5' primer and a J-beta primer mix were used. TCRdb re-derived calls from the 5' RACE reads in MiXCR, one entry per CDR3 protein. The sample comprises more than 500,000 distinct CDR3 sequences, about 27% of which are singletons, and approximately 3.7% rests with the top ten. A further study also used this sample, focusing on T cells of mothers and their children.

The sample consisted of blood. The source is a boy between 2 and 15 years old in good health.

About this clonotype itself: One end of the junction does not line up with germline, which may come from a read error. This chain uses TRBV20-1 with TRBJ2-1; 9 bases are shared with TRBD2. CDR1 is DFQATT, CDR2 SNEGSKA, per germline (reference sequence). CDR3 size: 14 residues. As DNA, the CDR3 is TGCAGTGCTAATAGCGGGAGCTCCCACAATGAGCAGTTCTTC. Translated, it gives CSANSGSSHNEQFF.

This chain connects TRBV7-2 to TRBJ2-1, with TRBD2 matching 8 bases. Looked up from germline, CDR1 is SGHTA and CDR2 is FQGNSA. The CDR3 runs to 15 residues. The J segment lost 6 bases and the V segment lost 5 bases, leaving 9 bases of the junction unmatched. This CDR3 reads CASSGAGVSSNEQFF. DNA of the CDR3: TGTGCCAGCAGCGGAGCGGGAGTGTCGTCCAATGAGCAGTTCTTC. Combining the CDR3 with reference TRBV7-2 and TRBJ2-1 gives the whole variable domain GAGVSQSPSNKVTEKGKDVELRCDPISGHTALYWYRQSLGQGLEFLIYFQGNSAPDKSGLPSDRFSAERTGGSVSTLTIQRTQQEDSAVYLCASSGAGVSSNEQFFGPGTRLTVL.

The rearrangement uses TRBV6-5 and TRBJ1-1; D ambiguous. From germline, CDR1 is MNHEY and CDR2 SVGAGI. Trimming pared 6 bases from V and 0 bases from J, leaving 17 bases between. This CDR3 region has 16 residues. CDR3 nucleotides: TGTGCCAGCAGCATCGCCCCTGCCTTCATGAACACTGAAGCTTTCTTT. Protein: CASSIAPAFMNTEAFF.

This rearrangement joins TRBV20-1 to TRBJ2-7, with 8 bases fitting TRBD2. Trimming at V came to 0 bases and at J to 5 bases, leaving 9 bases not matched to a gene. The CDR3 has 15 residues. CDR1 is DFQATT, CDR2 SNEGSKA, per germline (reference sequence). CDR3 sequence: CSARDLKREPNEQYF. Here the CDR3 DNA reads TGCAGTGCTAGAGATCTTAAGCGGGAGCCTAACGAGCAGTACTTC.

The chain employs TRBV7-9 and TRBJ2-5, with TRBD1 matching 8 bases. The J call may be wrong; the DNA end is better matched by TRBJ2-7. The length of the CDR3 is 16 residues. The germline V gene has CDR1 SEHNR and CDR2 FQNEAQ (reference sequence). This chain's CDR3 is CASSPGTGPYSYEQYF. CDR3 in DNA: TGTGCCAGCAGCCCTGGGACAGGACCTTACTCCTACGAGCAGTACTTC.

The chain couples TRBV10-3 to TRBJ2-6; D is unclear. Germline V gene sequence: CDR1 ENHRY, CDR2 SYGVKD. CDR3 length: 16 amino acids. Trimming removed 3 bases at V and 2 bases at J, with 11 bases between. The CDR3, as DNA: TGTGCCATCAGTGACTCGAGGAGAGCTGGGGCCAACGTCCTGACTTTC. Translation gives CAISDSRRAGANVLTF.

V and J are TRBV20-1 and TRBJ2-2, with 7 bases aligning to TRBD2. This CDR3 is built from 17 residues. The junction had 10 bases not matched to a gene; V was cut back by 3 bases and J by 0 bases. Germline V gene lookup returns CDR1 DFQATT and CDR2 SNEGSKA (reference sequence). This CDR3 is CSARPRGSRANTGELFF. The DNA for the CDR3 is TGCAGTGCTAGGCCCCGCGGGAGTCGGGCGAACACCGGGGAGCTGTTTTTT.

On this clonotype: One end of the junction is discordant with germline, which a read error may explain. The chain is built from TRBV20-1 and TRBJ2-5, with D perhaps being TRBD1 or TRBD2 (5 bases each). The J call may be incorrect, as the DNA end agrees better with TRBJ2-7. CDR1 and CDR2 (germline): DFQATT, SNEGSKA (reference sequence). The length of the CDR3 is 15 residues. The CDR3 DNA reads as TGCGGTGCAAGTCGGGACGGCAAGCTTCCCTACGAGCAGTACTTC. Amino acids: CGASRDGKLPYEQYF.

The J gene is TRBJ2-1, the V gene TRBV29-1; TRBD2 agrees at 11 bases. The DNA end is a closer match to TRBJ2-7, so the J assignment may be wrong. The CDR3 covers 14 residues. In germline, CDR1 is SQVTM, CDR2 ANQGSEA. The CDR3 DNA reads TGCAGCGCCCGGGTACTAGCGGGGGACGATAAGCAGTACTTC. Protein product: CSARVLAGDDKQYF.

The rearrangement links TRBV2 to TRBJ2-1, with TRBD2 matching over 10 bases. CDR1 is SNHLY and CDR2 is FYNNEI in the germline V gene. V shed 3 bases, J shed 10 bases, and the junction held 3 bases outside the gene matches. This CDR3 contains 13 residues. The CDR3 reads CASSDKLAGEQFF. For the CDR3, the DNA is TGTGCCAGCAGTGATAAACTAGCGGGAGAGCAGTTCTTC.

The sample holds a few counts of this clonotype. This chain joins TRBV5-1 and TRBJ2-5; D uncertain. The tail of the sequence fits TRBJ2-1 better, so the J call may be wrong. From germline, CDR1 is SGHRS and CDR2 YFSETQ. The CDR3 runs to 16 residues. The DNA of the CDR3 is TGCGCCAGCAGCTTGGCCGGGTCCCGACCTTACAATGAGCAGTTCTTC. This sequence encodes CASSLAGSRPYNEQFF.

V gene TRBV10-3 combines with J gene TRBJ1-2; TRBD1 aligns across 9 bases. V dropped 3 bases and J dropped 4; count of bases not matched to a gene: 12. CDR3 length: 17 amino acids. Looked up from germline, CDR1 is ENHRY and CDR2 is SYGVKD. The CDR3 bases are TGTGCCATCAGTGATTCCTTGTTGGGGGACAGGGTCTATGGCTACACCTTC. It codes for CAISDSLLGDRVYGYTF.

This rearrangement joins TRBV6-5 to TRBJ1-2; TRBD1 matches 10 bases. The V gene's germline CDR1 is MNHEY and CDR2 SVGAGI. The ends lost 0 bases at V and 7 bases at J; junction bases unmatched: 11. The CDR3 has 17 residues. The CDR3 DNA follows: TGTGCCAGCAGTTACTCCGGGACAGGGGCAAACCATCGTGGCTACACCTTC. Translated: CASSYSGTGANHRGYTF.

Many counts were recorded for this clonotype. This rearrangement joins TRBV20-1 to TRBJ2-3; 14 positions agree with TRBD2. CDR1 is DFQATT and CDR2 is SNEGSKA in the germline V gene (reference sequence). J lost 4 bases, V lost 1 base, and 16 bases had no gene match. This CDR3 has 20 amino acids. The CDR3 loop reads CSARVPGLAGADLTSDTQYF. CDR3 nucleotides: TGCAGTGCTAGAGTCCCGGGACTAGCGGGAGCCGACCTCACATCAGATACGCAGTATTTT.

This chain joins TRBV27 and TRBJ2-5; TRBD1 or TRBD2 may be the D gene (5 bases each). The length of the CDR3 is 13 residues. Trimming took 4 bases from V and 5 from J, leaving 11 bases between them. Germline CDR1 reads MNHEY; CDR2 reads SMNVEV (reference sequence). The CDR3 spells CASSSARGETQYF. CDR3 bases: TGTGCCAGCAGTTCTGCGAGGGGTGAGACCCAGTACTTC.

The chain couples TRBV11-2 to TRBJ2-3; D gene unclear. The germline CDR1 and CDR2 sequences are SGHAT and FQNNGV. The CDR3 has 14 residues. Trimming took off 6 bases at V and 2 bases at J, with 12 bases between the two ends. The CDR3 DNA is TGTGCCAGCAGAAATGCACTCCCCACAGATACGCAGTATTTT. Translation: CASRNALPTDTQYF. The whole variable domain, filled in from reference TRBV11-2 and TRBJ2-3, reads EAGVAQSPRYKIIEKRQSVAFWCNPISGHATLYWYQQILGQGPKLLIQFQNNGVVDDSQLPKDRFSAERLKGVDSTLKIQPAKLEDSAVYLCASRNALPTDTQYFGPGTRLTVL.

The V call is TRBV6-1, the J call TRBJ2-1, with TRBD1 as a possible D gene (5 bases). The DNA end is more similar to TRBJ2-7, so the J call may be wrong. Looked up from germline, CDR1 is MNHNS and CDR2 is SASEGT. This CDR3 region has 14 residues. CDR3 bases: TGTGCCAGCAGCCATGAGTTAGGGGTGTACGAGCAGTACTTC. Translating it yields CASSHELGVYEQYF.